A single T cell receptor beta chain is shown here with its context. This entry is derived from a study of blood T cell repertoires in COVID-19. Across the study: PBMCs, B-cell-depleted T cells, or T cells were the source of the cDNA or gDNA that made up the material.

CDR3 length: 15 residues. From germline, CDR1 is SEHNR and CDR2 FQNEAQ (reference sequence). V dropped 5 bases and J dropped 7; count of bases not matched to a gene: 11. Produced via immunoSEQ multiplex PCR; TCRdb's table is partial and in-frame only. The profile shows fewer than 250,000 clones, 70% to 90% of them singletons. The sequenced sample consisted of peripheral blood. The chain joins TRBV7-9 to TRBJ2-7, with 10 bases matching TRBD1. This clonotype originated in a man between 35 and 55 years old with acute or convalescent COVID-19. As DNA, the CDR3 is TGTGCCAGCAGCCGCCGGGACAGGGGTACCGGTGAGCAGTACTTC. Residues: CASSRRDRGTGEQYF.